Presented here are 18 T cell receptor beta chains from one specimen sequenced in a study of early T cells in non-severe SARS-CoV-2 infection. TCRdb reprocessed the 5' RACE reads via MiXCR and lists one record per CDR3 protein. The sample shows around 20,000 distinct CDR3 sequences, 4% of them seen only once. Input material: whole blood. Receptors originate from an adult who was a healthcare worker with PCR-confirmed SARS-CoV-2 infection or an uninfected control (not recorded which).

There are many counts of this clonotype. This rearrangement joins TRBV20-1 to TRBJ2-1; tentative D call: TRBD1 (5 bases). Trimming removed 3 bases at V and 0 bases at J, with 12 bases between. Germline CDR1 and CDR2: DFQATT and SNEGSKA (reference sequence). The CDR3 is 15 amino acids. The CDR3 reads CSARGGQGSYNEQFF. The CDR3 region has the DNA TGCAGTGCTAGGGGTGGGCAGGGCTCCTACAATGAGCAGTTCTTC.

This clonotype was detected many times. The chain is built from TRBV2 and TRBJ1-2; weak D call: TRBD1 (5 bases). The germline gives CDR1 SNHLY, CDR2 FYNNEI. This CDR3 has 15 residues. Trimming pared 1 base from V and 4 bases from J, leaving 13 bases between. Here the CDR3 reads CASSEGRGVGYGYTF. Here the CDR3 DNA reads TGTGCCAGCAGTGAAGGACGGGGCGTTGGCTATGGCTACACCTTC.

The chain carries TRBV6-1 and TRBJ1-3; D perhaps matches TRBD1 (6 bases). Germline CDR1 reads MNHNS; CDR2 reads SASEGT. Trimming shortened V by 5 bases and J by 3 bases, and 14 bases separated the two germline ends. This CDR3 region has 15 residues. For the CDR3, the DNA is TGTGCCAGCAGTCCACGCCAGGGGAGTGGAAACACCATATATTTT. Its translation is CASSPRQGSGNTIYF.

This clonotype occurred a few times. V and J are TRBV5-1 and TRBJ2-2; D might be TRBD1 (6 bases). Trimming took 4 bases from V and 4 from J, leaving 20 bases between them. Germline assignment: CDR1 SGHRS and CDR2 YFSETQ. The CDR3 is 17 residues long. In DNA form, the CDR3 reads TGCGCCAGCAGCCCCCACCTCGCACAGACAGGCACCGGGGAGCTGTTTTTT. As protein: CASSPHLAQTGTGELFF.

This chain joins TRBV5-6 and TRBJ2-5; D is uncertain. Between the trimmed V and J ends, which lost 4 bases and 2 bases, there was a span of 15 bases. Per germline, CDR1 SGHDT and CDR2 YYEEEE. This CDR3 is built from 15 residues. CDR3 region: CASSRSALSQETQYF. The CDR3 DNA reads TGTGCCAGCAGCCGATCGGCCCTATCACAAGAGACCCAGTACTTC.

This clonotype was detected ten times or more. V and J are TRBV20-1 and TRBJ2-7; TRBD2 agrees at 7 bases. CDR3 size: 15 residues. V lost 6 bases and J lost 0; bases outside the gene matches: 11. The germline V gene has CDR1 DFQATT and CDR2 SNEGSKA (reference sequence). The CDR3 coding sequence is TGCAGTGCGGGGGAGGGACGCGAGCCCTCCTACGAGCAGTACTTC. Protein: CSAGEGREPSYEQYF.

This clonotype was picked up many times. The chain couples TRBV18 to TRBJ2-1; no clear D gene. The germline V gene has CDR1 KGHSH and CDR2 LQKENI. Trimming cost V 2 bases and J 4 bases, with 18 bases left between them. The CDR3 totals 17 residues. CDR3 in DNA: TGTGCCAGCTCACCAATCAACAGCCAACTTCTATACAATGAGCAGTTCTTC. Amino acid sequence: CASSPINSQLLYNEQFF.

In its sample, this clonotype was seen many times. This sequence joins TRBV6-5 and TRBJ1-1, with D hard to call. V was trimmed by 0 bases and J by 4 bases, leaving 15 bases between them. The CDR3 consists of 16 residues. CDR1 and CDR2 (germline): MNHEY, SVGAGI. The chain's CDR3 is CASSYSIRGLGTEAFF. Written as DNA, the CDR3 is TGTGCCAGCAGTTACTCGATTCGAGGTCTGGGCACTGAAGCTTTCTTT.

The rearrangement uses TRBV7-9 and TRBJ1-4; D is unresolved. Trimming stripped 5 bases from V and 6 bases from J, with 4 bases between. The CDR3 has 11 amino acids. The germline V gene encodes CDR1 SEHNR and CDR2 FQNEAQ (reference sequence). CDR3 sequence (DNA): TGTGCCAGCAGCCGGGATGAAAAACTGTTTTTT. Translating it yields CASSRDEKLFF.

This clonotype was observed at least ten times. This chain joins TRBV6-5 and TRBJ2-1, with 10 bases matching TRBD2. Germline assignment: CDR1 MNHEY and CDR2 SVGAGI. This CDR3 is 15 amino acids long. V gave up 4 bases and J gave up 4 bases; unmatched junction bases: 4. The DNA for the CDR3 is TGTGCCAGCAGTTTGGGGACTAGCGAGTACAATGAGCAGTTCTTC. Translating it yields CASSLGTSEYNEQFF.

In its sample, this clonotype was seen many times. The rearrangement links TRBV20-1 to TRBJ2-5; 10 nucleotides line up with TRBD1. The germline CDR1 and CDR2 sequences are DFQATT and SNEGSKA (reference sequence). V lost 5 bases, J lost 2 bases, and 5 bases stayed unmatched. The CDR3 is 14 residues long. This CDR3 is CSAAPGQGQETQYF. DNA for the CDR3: TGCAGTGCTGCACCGGGACAGGGGCAAGAGACCCAGTACTTC.

This clonotype has ten or more counts. The rearrangement uses TRBV6-1 and TRBJ1-6; TRBD1 matches 10 bases. The V and J ends lost 4 bases and 10 bases, in that order; junction bases with no gene match: 7. Per the germline V gene, CDR1 is MNHNS and CDR2 is SASEGT. The CDR3 sequence is 15 residues long. Here the CDR3 DNA reads TGTGCCAGCAGTGCCGGGGACAGGGGTGGATCACCCCTCCACTTT. This encodes CASSAGDRGGSPLHF.

This clonotype was counted ten times or more. The chain combines TRBV3-1 with TRBJ2-1; 7 nucleotides align to TRBD1. This CDR3 has 15 residues. CDR1 is LGHDT, CDR2 YNNKEL, per germline (reference sequence). J was trimmed by 5 bases and V by 4 bases; bases with no gene match: 8. CDR3 DNA: TGTGCCAGCAGCCCCCGGACAGGCGTTGACAATGAGCAGTTCTTC. It translates to CASSPRTGVDNEQFF.

This clonotype was found many times. The chain has TRBV30 and TRBJ2-1, with 9 bases aligning to TRBD1. CDR1 is GTSNPN, CDR2 SVGIG, per germline (reference sequence). CDR3 length: 15 residues. Losses at the gene ends were 6 bases for V and 10 bases for J; bases not matched to a gene: 16. The CDR3 loop reads CACDTGGDSLGEQFF. The CDR3 nucleotides are TGTGCCTGCGATACAGGGGGCGACTCCCTTGGGGAGCAGTTCTTC. Based on the CDR3 plus reference TRBV30 and TRBJ2-1, the full variable domain is SQTIHQWPATLVQPVGSPLSLECTVEGTSNPNLYWYRQAAGRGLQLLFYSVGIGQISSEVPQNLSASRPQDRQFILSSKKLLLSDSGFYLCACDTGGDSLGEQFFGPGTRLTVL.

This clonotype has a count of ten or more. The rearrangement uses TRBV9 and TRBJ1-4, with 10 nucleotides matching TRBD1. CDR1 is SGDLS and CDR2 is YYNGEE in the germline V gene. The CDR3 is 15 amino acids. J lost 5 bases, V lost 5 bases, and 6 bases had no gene match. As DNA, the CDR3 is TGTGCCAGCAGGGCGACAGGGGGCAACAATGAAAAACTGTTTTTT. Its protein product is CASRATGGNNEKLFF.

The V gene is TRBV3-1, the J gene TRBJ2-7; D ambiguous. CDR3 length equals 11 residues. From germline, CDR1 is LGHDT and CDR2 YNNKEL (reference sequence). The V gene lost 2 bases and the J gene lost 4 bases, with 3 bases spanning the gap. The CDR3 nucleotides read TGTGCCAGCAGCCAACGTTACGAGCAGTACTTC. It specifies CASSQRYEQYF.

By proportion, this clonotype is medium-sized. V and J are TRBV11-2 and TRBJ1-4, with TRBD1 as a possible D gene (6 bases). Looked up from germline, CDR1 is SGHAT and CDR2 is FQNNGV. The CDR3 sequence is 15 residues long. V was clipped by 5 bases and J by 8 bases, with 18 bases between them. DNA for the CDR3: TGTGCCAGCAGCCCCCAGGGTAGGGGGGAGGAAAAACTGTTTTTT. This translates into CASSPQGRGEEKLFF. The full variable domain, its missing parts supplied by reference TRBV11-2 and TRBJ1-4, is EAGVAQSPRYKIIEKRQSVAFWCNPISGHATLYWYQQILGQGPKLLIQFQNNGVVDDSQLPKDRFSAERLKGVDSTLKIQPAKLEDSAVYLCASSPQGRGEEKLFFGSGTQLSVL.

This clonotype was counted ten times or more. This chain joins TRBV6-5 and TRBJ2-7; 11 bases align to TRBD1. The CDR3 extends over 15 amino acids. The V segment lost 6 bases and the J segment 4 bases; nucleotides outside the gene matches: 8. Germline CDR1 MNHEY, CDR2 SVGAGI. The CDR3 sequence is CASRRTGQGVYEQYF. CDR3 DNA: TGTGCCAGCAGACGAACGGGACAGGGGGTGTACGAGCAGTACTTC.